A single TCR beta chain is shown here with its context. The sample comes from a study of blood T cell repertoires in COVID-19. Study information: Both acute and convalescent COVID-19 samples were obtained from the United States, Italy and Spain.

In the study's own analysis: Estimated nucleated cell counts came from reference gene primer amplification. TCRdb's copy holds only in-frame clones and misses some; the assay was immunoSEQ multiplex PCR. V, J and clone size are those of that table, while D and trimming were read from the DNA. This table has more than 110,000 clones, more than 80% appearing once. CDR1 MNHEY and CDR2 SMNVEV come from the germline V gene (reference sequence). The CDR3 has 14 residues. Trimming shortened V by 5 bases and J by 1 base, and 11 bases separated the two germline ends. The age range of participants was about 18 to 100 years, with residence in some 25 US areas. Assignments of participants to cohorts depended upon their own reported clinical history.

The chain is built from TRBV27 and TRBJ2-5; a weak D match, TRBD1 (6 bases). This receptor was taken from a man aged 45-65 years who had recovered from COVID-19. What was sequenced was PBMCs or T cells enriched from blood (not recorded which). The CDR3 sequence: CASSPLGAQETQYF. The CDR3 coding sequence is TGTGCCAGCAGTCCTTTGGGGGCCCAAGAGACCCAGTACTTC.